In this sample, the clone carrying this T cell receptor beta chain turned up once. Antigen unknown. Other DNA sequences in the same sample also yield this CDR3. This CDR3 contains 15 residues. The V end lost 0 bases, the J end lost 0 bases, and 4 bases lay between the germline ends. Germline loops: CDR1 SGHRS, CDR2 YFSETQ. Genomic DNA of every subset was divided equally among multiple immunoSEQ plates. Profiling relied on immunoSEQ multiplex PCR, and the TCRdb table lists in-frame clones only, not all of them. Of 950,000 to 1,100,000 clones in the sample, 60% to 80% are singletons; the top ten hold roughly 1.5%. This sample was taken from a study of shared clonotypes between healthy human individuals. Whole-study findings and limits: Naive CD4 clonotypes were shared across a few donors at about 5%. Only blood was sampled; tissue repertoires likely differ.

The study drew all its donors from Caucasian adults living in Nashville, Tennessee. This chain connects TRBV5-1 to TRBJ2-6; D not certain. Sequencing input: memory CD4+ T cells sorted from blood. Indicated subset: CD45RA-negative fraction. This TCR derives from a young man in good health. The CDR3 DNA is TGCGCCAGCAGCTTGGCCGGCTCTGGGGCCAACGTCCTGACTTTC. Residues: CASSLAGSGANVLTF.